This TCR beta chain was recovered during a study of CD8 T cells in ankylosing spondylitis. In this sample, this clonotype turned up many times. Using its own MiXCR run on the 5' RACE reads, TCRdb lists one record per CDR3 protein. The sample lists hundreds of thousands of distinct CDR3 sequences; approximately 10% were seen once. CDR3 length: 15 residues. Trimming shortened V by 2 bases and J by 6 bases, and 11 bases separated the two germline ends. This clonotype was obtained from a male donor with ankylosing spondylitis or in good health (not recorded which). The sample consisted of blood, either unsorted or a sorted T cell fraction (not recorded which). The rearrangement links TRBV12-3 or TRBV12-4 to TRBJ1-6; D uncertain. This CDR3 reads CASSLNPGGNSPLHF. CDR3 DNA: TGTGCCAGCAGTTTAAACCCAGGTGGTAATTCACCCCTCCACTTT.